This T cell receptor beta chain was captured in a study of CD8 T cells in Susac syndrome. An amount of RNA that ranged from roughly 0.45 to 1 ug was reverse transcribed with random hexamers. Multiplex PCR with immunoSEQ amplified the TCR beta CDR3 across 54 Vbeta and 13 Jbeta. TCRdb passed the immunoSEQ multiplex PCR reads through MiXCR, listing each CDR3 protein once. Counted here are a few hundred thousand distinct CDR3 sequences, roughly 85% occurring once; the ten biggest clones make up under 0.15%. The CDR3 is 15 amino acids. The germline V and J ends were trimmed by 5 bases and 4 bases, with 15 bases remaining between them. Germline assignment: CDR1 MNHNY and CDR2 SVGAGI (reference sequence).

Sequencing used CD8+ T cells from PBMCs. The clonotype comes from a human donor with multiple sclerosis. The chain carries TRBV6-6 and TRBJ1-5; D gene unclear. The CDR3 DNA follows: TGTGCCAGCAGTCCTCTGGGCTTTGGGAATCAGCCCCAGCATTTT. Translated, it gives CASSPLGFGNQPQHF.